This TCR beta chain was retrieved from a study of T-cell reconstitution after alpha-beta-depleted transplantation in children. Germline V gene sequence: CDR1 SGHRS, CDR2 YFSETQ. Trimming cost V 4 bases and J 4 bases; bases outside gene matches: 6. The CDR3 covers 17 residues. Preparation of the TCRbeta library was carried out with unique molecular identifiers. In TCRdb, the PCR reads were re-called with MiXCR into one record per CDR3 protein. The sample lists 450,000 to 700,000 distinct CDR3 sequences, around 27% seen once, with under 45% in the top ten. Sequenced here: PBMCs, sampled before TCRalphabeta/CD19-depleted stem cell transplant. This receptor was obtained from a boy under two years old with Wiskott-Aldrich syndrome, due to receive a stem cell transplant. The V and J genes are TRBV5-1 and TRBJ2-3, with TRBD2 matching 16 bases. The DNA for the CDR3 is TGCGCCAGCAGCCGGGGGACTAGCGGGAGGGCCGCAGATACGCAGTATTTT. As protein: CASSRGTSGRAADTQYF.